This T cell receptor (beta chain) was sequenced in a study of T cell responses to AZD1222 COVID-19 vaccine. Study-level findings and limits: CD4 TCRs linked to vaccination spanned spike, dominating at 160-218 and 743-854. The donor group comprised mostly white British people and more females; the analysis possibly underestimated clonal diversity. Spike-specific TCR repertoires showed rising breadth and depth after two AZD1222 doses. Repertoires were sampled only after the peak T cell response.

The CDR3 has 15 residues. The V and J ends lost 1 base and 4 bases, in that order; junction bases with no gene match: 4. Germline CDR1 is SGHAT and CDR2 is FQNNGV. Some clones are missing from TCRdb's copy, which holds only in-frame ones; the method was immunoSEQ multiplex PCR. The profile covers roughly 130,000 clones, with 88% appearing a single time and approximately 19% taken by the ten largest. With respect to this clone: The antigen remains undetermined.

The source was peripheral blood, collected on day 0 of MenACWY control vaccination. The receptor was derived from an adult in good health. This rearrangement joins TRBV11-2 to TRBJ2-7, with 10 bases matching TRBD2. The CDR3: CASSLVLAGAYEQYF. For the CDR3, the DNA is TGTGCCAGCAGCTTAGTGCTAGCGGGAGCGTACGAGCAGTACTTC.